This T cell receptor beta chain was observed in a study of control samples from healthy donors and cancer patients. Using immunoSEQ multiplex PCR, the repertoire was profiled, and TCRdb retains in-frame clones only, with some absent. The sample has a few hundred thousand clones; about nine tenths are singletons. From germline, CDR1 is MNHEY and CDR2 SVGAGI. V was clipped by 2 bases and J by 4 bases; unmatched bases: 3. This CDR3 is built from 16 residues. Input material: PBMCs. This sequence was found in a man in his forties or fifties with head and neck cancer. V usage is TRBV6-5 and J usage is TRBJ2-4; 12 bases align to TRBD2. CDR3 coding DNA: TGTGCCAGCAGTTACACCGGGACTAGCGGGAAAAACATTCAGTACTTC. Residues: CASSYTGTSGKNIQYF.